The 11 T cell receptor beta chains below were found in one sample sequenced in a study of T cells in localized non-small cell lung cancer. Profiling relied on immunoSEQ multiplex PCR, and the TCRdb table lists in-frame clones only, not all of them. The sample has around 140,000 clones, more than 80% seen once; the top ten hold around 1.5%. The source was peripheral blood, collected before any cancer treatment. These receptors were collected from an older female donor with stage I lung adenocarcinoma.

The chain carries TRBV9 and TRBJ2-1, with TRBD2 matching 12 bases. With V trimmed by 0 bases and J by 9 bases, 4 bases remained unmatched. Germline CDR1 is SGDLS and CDR2 is YYNGEE. CDR3 length equals 15 residues. CDR3: CASSVGTSGNFEQFF. For the CDR3, the DNA is TGTGCCAGCAGCGTAGGGACTAGCGGGAATTTTGAGCAGTTCTTC.

This chain connects TRBV19 to TRBJ1-2; no definite D call. Trimming cost V 0 bases and J 8 bases, with 10 bases left between them. CDR1 and CDR2 (germline): LNHDA, SQIVND (reference sequence). The CDR3 spans 13 residues. DNA for the CDR3: TGTGCCAGTAGTATAGAGCCACTTAGGGGCTACACCTTC. It encodes CASSIEPLRGYTF.

The rearrangement joins TRBV27 to TRBJ1-2, with TRBD1 identical over 9 bases. J lost 4 bases, V lost 4 bases, and 13 bases had no gene match. The CDR3 contains 17 residues. From germline, CDR1 is MNHEY and CDR2 SMNVEV (reference sequence). The CDR3 loop reads CASSSGTGSSKIYGYTF. The CDR3 region has the DNA TGTGCCAGCAGTTCGGGGACAGGGTCCTCAAAGATCTATGGCTACACCTTC.

The chain carries TRBV7-2 and TRBJ1-1; D is unclear. The CDR3 has 19 residues. CDR1 is SGHTA and CDR2 is FQGNSA in the germline V gene. Trimming left V 2 bases short and J 7 bases short, with 29 bases between. In DNA form, the CDR3 reads TGTGCCAGCAGCTTACATGCATTGGCAGGTTCGTTAGGAACAAGTGAAGCTTTCTTT. Its protein is CASSLHALAGSLGTSEAFF.

The chain links TRBV28 to TRBJ2-1; 9 bases line up with TRBD2. This CDR3 spans 15 amino acids. Germline V gene data show CDR1 as MDHEN and CDR2 as SYDVKM. V lost 6 bases, J lost 6 bases, and 9 bases stayed unmatched. The DNA of the CDR3 is TGTGCCAGCAGGAATAGCGGGAGTGGGGCCAATGAGCAGTTCTTC. It encodes CASRNSGSGANEQFF. The variable domain in full, with the rest retrieved from reference TRBV28 and TRBJ2-1, is DVKVTQSSRYLVKRTGEKVFLECVQDMDHENMFWYRQDPGLGLRLIYFSYDVKMKEKGDIPEGYSVSREKKERFSLILESASTNQTSMYLCASRNSGSGANEQFFGPGTRLTVL.

This clone was recorded only once. The chain recombines TRBV2 with TRBJ2-2; tentative D call: TRBD2 (6 bases). This CDR3 has 13 residues. Per the germline V gene, CDR1 is SNHLY and CDR2 is FYNNEI. The germline V and J ends were trimmed by 8 bases and 1 base, with 8 bases remaining between them. The DNA of the CDR3 is TGTGCCAGCCGGCGGGGGAACACCGGGGAGCTGTTTTTT. It encodes CASRRGNTGELFF.

This clone was recorded a few times. The chain has TRBV9 and TRBJ1-1; TRBD1 matches at 10 bases. The CDR3 contains 16 residues. The V segment lost 4 bases and the J segment 1 base; nucleotides outside the gene matches: 7. In germline, CDR1 is SGDLS, CDR2 YYNGEE. This CDR3 is CASSPYRQGANTEAFF. CDR3 DNA: TGTGCCAGCAGCCCTTACCGACAGGGGGCGAACACTGAAGCTTTCTTT.

V gene TRBV5-8 combines with J gene TRBJ2-7, with 7 bases fitting TRBD2. J lost 3 bases, V lost 2 bases, and 5 bases had no gene match. The CDR3 consists of 14 residues. From germline, CDR1 is SGHTS and CDR2 YDEGEE. The chain's CDR3 is CASSFAGANYEQYF. DNA for the CDR3: TGTGCCAGCAGCTTCGCGGGAGCAAACTACGAGCAGTACTTC.

The V call is TRBV7-8, the J call TRBJ2-7; possibly TRBD2 for D (5 bases). CDR3 length: 13 amino acids. The V and J ends lost 1 base and 5 bases respectively, with 9 bases between them. Germline V gives CDR1 SGHVS, CDR2 FQNEAQ. As DNA, the CDR3 is TGTGCCAGCAGCTTAGGTGGAGGTGACGAGCAGTACTTC. Its protein product is CASSLGGGDEQYF.

The rearrangement links TRBV7-9 to TRBJ1-2; TRBD1 aligns across 7 bases. There are 15 residues in the CDR3. From germline, CDR1 is SEHNR and CDR2 FQNEAQ (reference sequence). V trimming: 1 base; J trimming: 0 bases; junction bases outside the gene matches: 2. CDR3 residues: CASSLDRGSNYGYTF. CDR3 coding DNA: TGTGCCAGCAGCTTAGACAGGGGATCTAACTATGGCTACACCTTC.

V gene TRBV5-4 combines with J gene TRBJ2-1, with D perhaps being TRBD1 or TRBD2 (5 bases each). CDR1 and CDR2 from the germline V gene are SGHNT and YYREEE (reference sequence). This CDR3 is built from 18 residues. V was clipped by 4 bases and J by 8 bases, with 28 bases between them. The CDR3 nucleotides read TGTGCCAGCAGCGGGACCCTACTGGCGGATCAGAAGGGCGATGAGCAGTTCTTC. Protein sequence: CASSGTLLADQKGDEQFF.